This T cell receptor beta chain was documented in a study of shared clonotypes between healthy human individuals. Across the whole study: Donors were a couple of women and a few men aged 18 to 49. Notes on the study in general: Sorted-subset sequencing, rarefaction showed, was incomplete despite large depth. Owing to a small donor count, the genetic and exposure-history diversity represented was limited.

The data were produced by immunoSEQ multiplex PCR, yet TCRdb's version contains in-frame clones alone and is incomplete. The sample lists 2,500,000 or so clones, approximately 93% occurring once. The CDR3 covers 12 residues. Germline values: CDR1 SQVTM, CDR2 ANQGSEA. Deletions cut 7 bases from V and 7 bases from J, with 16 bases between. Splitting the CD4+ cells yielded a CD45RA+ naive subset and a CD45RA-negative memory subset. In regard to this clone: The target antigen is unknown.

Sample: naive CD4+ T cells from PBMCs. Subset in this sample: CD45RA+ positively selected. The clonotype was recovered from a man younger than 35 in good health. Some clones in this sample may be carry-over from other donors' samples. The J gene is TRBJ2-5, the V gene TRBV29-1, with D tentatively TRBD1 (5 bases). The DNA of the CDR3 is TGCAGCGCCCCAAGGGGTTCGGGGACCCAGTACTTC. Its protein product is CSAPRGSGTQYF.